The 2 T cell receptor beta chains below were found in one sample sequenced in a study of tumour-infiltrating T cells in Burkitt lymphoma. The table came from immunoSEQ multiplex PCR; TCRdb's copy has only in-frame clones and leaves some out. This table holds thousands of clones, around a tenth found once. The sample consisted of tumor tissue. The receptors shown here come from a human donor with diffuse large B-cell lymphoma.

The CDR3 sequence is CASSRQDMVQYF. The CDR3 nucleotides are TGTGCCAGCAGCAGACAGGACATGGTGCAGTACTTC. This chain connects TRBV7-9 to TRBJ2-7, with D perhaps matching TRBD1 (6 bases). CDR1 and CDR2 from the germline V gene are SEHNR and FQNEAQ (reference sequence). The V end was cut by 5 bases, the J end by 9 bases, with 14 bases between. The CDR3 has 12 amino acids.

This chain links TRBV5-1 with TRBJ2-3, with D perhaps matching TRBD2 (7 bases). Germline V gene data show CDR1 as SGHRS and CDR2 as YFSETQ. V shed 0 bases and J shed 4 bases, with 15 bases lying between them. The CDR3 extends over 16 amino acids. The CDR3 reads CASSLASWGGADTQYF. The CDR3 DNA reads TGCGCCAGCAGCTTGGCTTCGTGGGGGGGCGCAGATACGCAGTATTTT.